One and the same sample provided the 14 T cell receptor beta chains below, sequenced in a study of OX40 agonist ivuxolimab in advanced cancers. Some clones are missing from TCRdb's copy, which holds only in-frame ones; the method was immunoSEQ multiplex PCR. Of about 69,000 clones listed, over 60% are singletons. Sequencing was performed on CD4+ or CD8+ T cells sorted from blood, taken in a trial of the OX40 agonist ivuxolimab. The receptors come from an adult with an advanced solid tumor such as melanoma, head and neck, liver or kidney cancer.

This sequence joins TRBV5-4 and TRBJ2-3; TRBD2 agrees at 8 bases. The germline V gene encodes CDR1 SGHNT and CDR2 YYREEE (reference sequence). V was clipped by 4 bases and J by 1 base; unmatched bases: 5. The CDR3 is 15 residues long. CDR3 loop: CASSTRTSRTDTQYF. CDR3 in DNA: TGTGCCAGCAGCACCAGGACTAGCCGCACAGATACGCAGTATTTT.

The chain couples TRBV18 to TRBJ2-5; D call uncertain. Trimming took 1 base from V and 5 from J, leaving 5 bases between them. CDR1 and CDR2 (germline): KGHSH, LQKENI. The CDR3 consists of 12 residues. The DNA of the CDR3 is TGTGCCAGCTCACCACGAGAGGAGACCCAGTACTTC. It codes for CASSPREETQYF.

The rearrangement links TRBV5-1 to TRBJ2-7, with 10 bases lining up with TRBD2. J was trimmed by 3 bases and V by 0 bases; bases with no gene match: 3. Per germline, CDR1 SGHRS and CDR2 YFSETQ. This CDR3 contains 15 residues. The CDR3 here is CASSLDGTSVYEQYF. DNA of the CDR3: TGCGCCAGCAGCTTGGACGGGACTAGCGTCTACGAGCAGTACTTC.

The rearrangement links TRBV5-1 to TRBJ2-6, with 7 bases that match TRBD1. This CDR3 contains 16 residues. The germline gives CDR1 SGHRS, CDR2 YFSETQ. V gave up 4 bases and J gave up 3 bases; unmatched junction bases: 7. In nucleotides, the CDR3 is TGCGCCAGCAGCATATATCAGGGGGTTGGGGCCAACGTCCTGACTTTC. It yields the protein CASSIYQGVGANVLTF.

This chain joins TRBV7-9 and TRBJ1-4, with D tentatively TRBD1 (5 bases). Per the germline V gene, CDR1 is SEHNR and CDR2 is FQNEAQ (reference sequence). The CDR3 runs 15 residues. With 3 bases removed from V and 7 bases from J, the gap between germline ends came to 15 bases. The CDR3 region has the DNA TGTGCCAGCAGCTTCCAGGGTCTGTTGAGTGAAAAACTGTTTTTT. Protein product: CASSFQGLLSEKLFF.

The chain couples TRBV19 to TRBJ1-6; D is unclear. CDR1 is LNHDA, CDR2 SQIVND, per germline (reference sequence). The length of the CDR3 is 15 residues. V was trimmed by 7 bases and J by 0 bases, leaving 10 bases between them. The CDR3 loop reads CASNVPSSYNSPLHF. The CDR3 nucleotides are TGTGCCAGTAACGTCCCGAGCTCCTATAATTCACCCCTCCACTTT.

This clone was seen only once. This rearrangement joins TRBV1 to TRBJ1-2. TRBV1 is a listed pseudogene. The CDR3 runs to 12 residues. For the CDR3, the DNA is TGCACCAGCCCGACTGTTAACTATGGCTACACCTTC. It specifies CTSPTVNYGYTF.

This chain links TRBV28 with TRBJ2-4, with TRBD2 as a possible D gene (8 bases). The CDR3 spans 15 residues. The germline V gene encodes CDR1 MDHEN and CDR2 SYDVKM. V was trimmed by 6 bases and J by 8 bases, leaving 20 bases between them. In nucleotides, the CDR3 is TGTGCCAGCAGCATAGCGGGACAGTCCCGGGACATTCAGTACTTC. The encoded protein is CASSIAGQSRDIQYF. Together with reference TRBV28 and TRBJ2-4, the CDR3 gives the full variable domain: DVKVTQSSRYLVKRTGEKVFLECVQDMDHENMFWYRQDPGLGLRLIYFSYDVKMKEKGDIPEGYSVSREKKERFSLILESASTNQTSMYLCASSIAGQSRDIQYFGAGTRLSVL.

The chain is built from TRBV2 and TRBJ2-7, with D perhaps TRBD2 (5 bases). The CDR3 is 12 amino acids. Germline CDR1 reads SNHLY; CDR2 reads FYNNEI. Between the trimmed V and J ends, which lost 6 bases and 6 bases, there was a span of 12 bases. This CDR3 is CASSATRAEQYF. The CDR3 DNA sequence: TGTGCCAGCAGCGCCACTAGGGCCGAGCAGTACTTC.

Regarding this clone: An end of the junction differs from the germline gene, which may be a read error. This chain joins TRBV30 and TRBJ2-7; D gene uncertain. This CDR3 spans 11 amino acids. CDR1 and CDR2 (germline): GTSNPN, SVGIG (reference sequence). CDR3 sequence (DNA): TGTACCTGGTCGGGTGGGTACGAGCAGTACTTC. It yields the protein CTWSGGYEQYF.

In DNA, the CDR3 is TGTGCCAGCAGCTTGGGGACCGTCAGCACAGATACGCAGTATTTT. This sequence encodes CASSLGTVSTDTQYF. This chain connects TRBV5-6 to TRBJ2-3; D is unresolved. Trimming removed 0 bases at V and 0 bases at J, with 8 bases between. Germline V lookup: CDR1 SGHDT, CDR2 YYEEEE. The CDR3 extends over 15 amino acids.

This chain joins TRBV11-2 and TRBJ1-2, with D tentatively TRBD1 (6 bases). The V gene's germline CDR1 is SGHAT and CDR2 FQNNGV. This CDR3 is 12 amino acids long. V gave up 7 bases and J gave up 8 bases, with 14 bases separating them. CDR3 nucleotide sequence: TGTGCCAGCAACATACAGGGAGGAGGCTACACCTTC. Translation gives CASNIQGGGYTF. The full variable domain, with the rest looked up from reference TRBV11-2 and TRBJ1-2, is EAGVAQSPRYKIIEKRQSVAFWCNPISGHATLYWYQQILGQGPKLLIQFQNNGVVDDSQLPKDRFSAERLKGVDSTLKIQPAKLEDSAVYLCASNIQGGGYTFGSGTRLTVV.

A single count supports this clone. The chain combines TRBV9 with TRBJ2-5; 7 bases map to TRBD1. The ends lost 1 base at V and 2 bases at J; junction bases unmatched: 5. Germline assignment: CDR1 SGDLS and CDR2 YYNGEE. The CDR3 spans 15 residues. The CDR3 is CASSVMGQSQETQYF. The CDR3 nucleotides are TGTGCCAGCAGCGTAATGGGACAGAGTCAAGAGACCCAGTACTTC.

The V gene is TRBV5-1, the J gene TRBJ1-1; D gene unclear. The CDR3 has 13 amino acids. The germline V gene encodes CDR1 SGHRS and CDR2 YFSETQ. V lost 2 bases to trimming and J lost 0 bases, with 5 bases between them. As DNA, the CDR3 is TGCGCCAGCAGCTTATTTATGAACACTGAAGCTTTCTTT. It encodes CASSLFMNTEAFF.